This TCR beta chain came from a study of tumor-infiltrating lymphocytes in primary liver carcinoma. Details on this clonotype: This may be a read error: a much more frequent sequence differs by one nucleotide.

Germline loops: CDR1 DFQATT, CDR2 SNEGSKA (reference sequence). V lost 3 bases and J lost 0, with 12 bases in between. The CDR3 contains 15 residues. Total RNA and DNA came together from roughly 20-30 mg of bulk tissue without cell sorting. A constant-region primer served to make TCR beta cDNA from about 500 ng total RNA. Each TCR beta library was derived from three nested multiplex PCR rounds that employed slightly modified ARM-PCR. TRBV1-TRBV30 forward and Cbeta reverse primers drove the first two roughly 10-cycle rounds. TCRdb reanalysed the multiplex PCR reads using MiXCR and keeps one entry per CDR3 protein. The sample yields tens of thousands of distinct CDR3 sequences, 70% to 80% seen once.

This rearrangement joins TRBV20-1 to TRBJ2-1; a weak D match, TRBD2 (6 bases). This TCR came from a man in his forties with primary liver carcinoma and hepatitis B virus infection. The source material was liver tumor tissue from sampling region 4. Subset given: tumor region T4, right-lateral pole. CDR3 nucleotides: TGCAGTGCTAGGTGCGGAGCGGGCTCCTACAATGAGCAGTTCTTC. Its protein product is CSARCGAGSYNEQFF.